This T cell receptor (beta chain) was found in a study of OX40 agonist ivuxolimab in advanced cancers. V lost 4 bases and J 4 bases, leaving 12 bases between the germline ends. Germline-derived CDR1 and CDR2 are SGHRS and YFSETQ. The CDR3 extends over 14 amino acids. The table lists this clone with a count of one. The data were produced by immunoSEQ multiplex PCR, yet TCRdb's version contains in-frame clones alone and is incomplete. The data contain fewer than 85,000 clones, about 86% of them singletons. The receptor was isolated from an adult with an advanced solid tumor such as melanoma, head and neck, liver or kidney cancer. The chain links TRBV5-1 to TRBJ1-3; D remains unclear. The source was CD4+ or CD8+ T cells sorted from blood, collected in a trial of the OX40 agonist ivuxolimab. Here the CDR3 DNA reads TGCGCCAGCAGCCCTCGGGAAGGAGGAAACACCATATATTTT. It specifies CASSPREGGNTIYF.